The next 12 T cell receptor beta chains were all read from a single sample in a study of OX40 agonist ivuxolimab in advanced cancers. This table comes from immunoSEQ multiplex PCR, and its TCRdb copy is limited to in-frame clones, with some not included. Here the sample spans 50,000 to 75,000 clones, around 91% being singletons. The material sequenced was CD4+ or CD8+ T cells sorted from blood, taken in a trial of the OX40 agonist ivuxolimab. The source of these receptors is an adult with an advanced solid tumor such as melanoma, head and neck, liver or kidney cancer.

V gene TRBV7-3 combines with J gene TRBJ1-2; 7 bases line up with TRBD1. There are 17 residues in the CDR3. CDR1 and CDR2 from the germline V gene are SGHTA and FQGTGA. With 0 bases clipped from V and 0 bases from J, the junction kept 7 bases outside the gene matches. CDR3 nucleotides: TGTGCCAGCAGCTTAACATTGGGCCAGGGGGCTAACTATGGCTACACCTTC. Encoded protein: CASSLTLGQGANYGYTF.

The V call is TRBV7-9, the J call TRBJ1-2; no clear D. There are 12 residues in the CDR3. Germline loops: CDR1 SEHNR, CDR2 FQNEAQ (reference sequence). V was trimmed by 1 base and J by 8 bases, leaving 8 bases between them. CDR3 sequence reads: CASSLVLKGYTF. For the CDR3, the DNA is TGTGCCAGCAGCTTAGTCTTGAAGGGCTACACCTTC.

The chain recombines TRBV6-1 with TRBJ2-7; D is possibly TRBD2 (6 bases). This CDR3 comprises 14 residues. Germline V gene lookup returns CDR1 MNHNS and CDR2 SASEGT. V was clipped by 4 bases and J by 2 bases, with 12 bases between them. The CDR3 sequence is CASSAPGVPYEQYF. In DNA form, the CDR3 reads TGTGCCAGCAGTGCGCCGGGGGTGCCCTACGAGCAGTACTTC.

The chain couples TRBV18 to TRBJ2-7; D uncertain. Germline CDR1 reads KGHSH; CDR2 reads LQKENI. CDR3 size: 13 residues. The V and J ends lost 3 bases and 5 bases respectively, with 11 bases between them. This CDR3 reads CASSPTLGNEQYF. The CDR3 DNA follows: TGTGCCAGCTCACCGACGCTGGGAAACGAGCAGTACTTC.

Only a few counts were recorded for this clone. The rearrangement uses TRBV6-5 and TRBJ1-6, with D unclear. Deletions cut 2 bases from V and 9 bases from J, with 11 bases between. CDR1 is MNHEY, CDR2 SVGAGI, per germline. The CDR3 contains 14 residues. Written as DNA, the CDR3 is TGTGCCAGCAGTTACCGTTCGGGGAGTTCACCCCTCCACTTT. Amino acids: CASSYRSGSSPLHF.

This sequence joins TRBV28 and TRBJ2-7; D gene unclear. CDR3 length: 12 amino acids. CDR1 and CDR2 (germline): MDHEN, SYDVKM. V was trimmed by 6 bases and J by 5 bases, leaving 11 bases between them. The CDR3 protein is CASSRDKHEQYF. The CDR3 DNA reads TGTGCCAGCAGCAGAGACAAGCACGAGCAGTACTTC.

The chain is built from TRBV27 and TRBJ1-5; a weak D match, TRBD1 (5 bases). Per the germline V gene, CDR1 is MNHEY and CDR2 is SMNVEV (reference sequence). Trimming took off 2 bases at V and 5 bases at J, with 10 bases between the two ends. The CDR3 runs to 14 residues. CDR3 DNA: TGTGCCAGCAGTTTAAGGGGCACCTATCAGCCCCAGCATTTT. Protein sequence: CASSLRGTYQPQHF.

J is TRBJ2-7 and V is TRBV10-2, with D hard to call. Germline V gene data show CDR1 as WSHSY and CDR2 as SAAADI. The CDR3 is 13 amino acids. Trimming stripped 3 bases from V and 3 bases from J, with 9 bases between. In DNA, the CDR3 is TGCGCCAGCAGTGAAGCCCCGGGCTACGAGCAGTACTTC. Protein product: CASSEAPGYEQYF.

The rearrangement joins TRBV13 to TRBJ1-1; D remains ambiguous. Germline V gene lookup returns CDR1 PRHDT and CDR2 FYEKMQ (reference sequence). V gave up 6 bases and J gave up 1 base, with 12 bases separating them. CDR3 size: 14 residues. The DNA of the CDR3 is TGTGCCAGCAGTTATAGCCCAGAGAACACTGAAGCTTTCTTT. Translated: CASSYSPENTEAFF.

The genes are TRBV30 and TRBJ1-1; TRBD1 matches at 9 bases. Per the germline V gene, CDR1 is GTSNPN and CDR2 is SVGIG (reference sequence). Trimming removed 4 bases from V and 7 bases from J; junction bases left unmatched: 7. The CDR3 extends over 13 amino acids. The CDR3 DNA is TGTGCCTGGACAGGACAGGGGCTGGGTGAAGCTTTCTTT. It specifies CAWTGQGLGEAFF.

The chain employs TRBV7-3 and TRBJ1-6; possibly TRBD1 for D (6 bases). V lost 5 bases and J 9 bases, leaving 17 bases between the germline ends. The CDR3 consists of 15 residues. Germline values: CDR1 SGHTA, CDR2 FQGTGA. The CDR3 sequence: CASSAQGIGSSPLHF. DNA for the CDR3: TGTGCCAGCAGCGCACAGGGAATTGGTTCTTCACCCCTCCACTTT.

This clone was counted a single time. The gene calls are TRBV10-1 and TRBJ2-2; 13 bases are shared with TRBD2. The CDR3 extends over 15 amino acids. Trimming at V came to 7 bases and at J to 7 bases, leaving 6 bases not matched to a gene. Germline assignment: CDR1 WNHNN and CDR2 SYGVQD (reference sequence). DNA for the CDR3: TGCGCCAGCACCGATGGACTAGCGGGAGTCGGGGAGCTGTTTTTT. This gives the protein CASTDGLAGVGELFF.